The 23 T cell receptor beta chains below all came from one sample that was sequenced in a study of CD8 T cells in Susac syndrome. An input of roughly 0.5 to 1 ug of RNA was subjected to reverse transcription using random hexamers. MiXCR, run by TCRdb on the immunoSEQ multiplex PCR reads, gives a single entry per CDR3 protein. There are around 170,000 distinct CDR3 sequences in the sample; approximately 94% occur only once, and roughly 0.12% lies in the top ten. Sequencing was carried out using CD4+ T cells from PBMCs. These receptors all stem from a human donor with Susac syndrome.

J is TRBJ2-7 and V is TRBV5-1; D perhaps matches TRBD1 (5 bases). CDR1 and CDR2 (germline): SGHRS, YFSETQ. The CDR3 totals 14 residues. The V end lost 1 base, the J end lost 2 bases, and 10 bases lay between the germline ends. CDR3 DNA: TGCGCCAGCAGCTTGCAAGGGGAAGCCTACGAGCAGTACTTC. Its translation is CASSLQGEAYEQYF.

The table lists this clonotype with a few counts. The chain uses TRBV18 and TRBJ2-7, with 9 nucleotides matching TRBD1. The CDR3 spans 16 residues. The J segment lost 0 bases and the V segment lost 4 bases, leaving 7 bases of the junction unmatched. CDR1 is KGHSH and CDR2 is LQKENI in the germline V gene. The CDR3 region has the DNA TGTGCCAGCTCACTAACAGGGACAGGGAGCTCCTACGAGCAGTACTTC. Protein: CASSLTGTGSSYEQYF.

The chain carries TRBV13 and TRBJ1-2, with a tentative D call TRBD1 (5 bases). Deletions cut 3 bases from V and 7 bases from J, with 12 bases between. Germline V gene lookup returns CDR1 PRHDT and CDR2 FYEKMQ (reference sequence). This CDR3 spans 13 amino acids. The CDR3 DNA is TGTGCCAGCAGCTTCACGGGGGTCGTTGGCTACACCTTC. It yields the protein CASSFTGVVGYTF.

This chain joins TRBV7-8 and TRBJ2-5, with D possibly TRBD1 on 6 matching bases. Germline-derived CDR1 and CDR2 are SGHVS and FQNEAQ. This CDR3 is built from 15 residues. V lost 5 bases to trimming and J lost 3 bases, with 16 bases between them. The CDR3 nucleotides read TGTGCCAGCAGCCTCATGGGGGCAAAAAAAGAGACCCAGTACTTC. It codes for CASSLMGAKKETQYF.

This sequence joins TRBV7-2 and TRBJ2-2; 12 positions match TRBD2. The CDR3 loop spans 16 amino acids. CDR1 is SGHTA, CDR2 FQGNSA, per germline. The trim removed 5 bases at V and 7 bases at J, leaving 8 bases unmatched. The CDR3 DNA sequence: TGTGCCAGCAGCCGTAGGACTAGCGGGGCTAACGGGGAGCTGTTTTTT. Amino acid sequence: CASSRRTSGANGELFF. The full variable domain, rest sourced from reference TRBV7-2 and TRBJ2-2, is GAGVSQSPSNKVTEKGKDVELRCDPISGHTALYWYRQSLGQGLEFLIYFQGNSAPDKSGLPSDRFSAERTGGSVSTLTIQRTQQEDSAVYLCASSRRTSGANGELFFGEGSRLTVL.

V and J are TRBV9 and TRBJ2-5, with D maybe TRBD1 (6 bases). The germline V and J ends were trimmed by 0 bases and 5 bases, with 11 bases remaining between them. CDR3 length equals 14 residues. Germline CDR1 and CDR2: SGDLS and YYNGEE. The CDR3 sequence: CASSVAGARETQYF. In nucleotides, the CDR3 is TGTGCCAGCAGCGTAGCAGGGGCCCGGGAGACCCAGTACTTC.

The CDR3: CASSLVQGSYEQYF. In nucleotides, the CDR3 is TGTGCCAGCAGCTTAGTACAGGGGTCGTACGAGCAGTACTTC. V is TRBV11-2 and J is TRBJ2-7; 7 nucleotides align to TRBD1. The V gene end was trimmed by 1 base and the J gene end by 4 bases; junction bases not matched to a gene: 4. The CDR3 length is 14 residues. CDR1 and CDR2 from the germline V gene are SGHAT and FQNNGV.

The V call is TRBV5-6, the J call TRBJ2-3; 8 bases map to TRBD2. The trim removed 4 bases at V and 3 bases at J, leaving 7 bases unmatched. CDR3 length equals 15 residues. Looked up from germline, CDR1 is SGHDT and CDR2 is YYEEEE. The CDR3 DNA is TGTGCCAGCAGCGGCCCCGGGACTAGAACAGATACGCAGTATTTT. Translated, it gives CASSGPGTRTDTQYF.

This sequence joins TRBV7-2 and TRBJ1-3; 8 bases align to TRBD1. Germline CDR1 SGHTA, CDR2 FQGNSA. The CDR3 consists of 16 residues. After removal of 5 bases from V and 1 base from J, the junction contained 7 bases not matched to a gene. CDR3 coding DNA: TGTGCCAGCAGCAAAACACAGGGGGGATCTGGAAACACCATATATTTT. It translates to CASSKTQGGSGNTIYF.

The J gene is TRBJ1-2, the V gene TRBV29-1; D is perhaps TRBD1 (5 bases). Germline V gene sequence: CDR1 SQVTM, CDR2 ANQGSEA. The CDR3 consists of 12 residues. Trimming took off 2 bases at V and 7 bases at J, with 11 bases between the two ends. Here the CDR3 reads CSVERQGSGYTF. For the CDR3, the DNA is TGCAGCGTTGAAAGGCAGGGAAGTGGCTACACCTTC.

V is TRBV7-6 and J is TRBJ2-1; 8 nucleotides agree with TRBD2. With V trimmed by 5 bases and J by 12 bases, 6 bases remained unmatched. The length of the CDR3 is 12 residues. CDR1 is SGHVS, CDR2 FNYEAQ, per germline. CDR3 loop: CASSLPREGQFF. CDR3 coding DNA: TGTGCCAGCAGCCTACCACGGGAGGGGCAGTTCTTC. Based on the CDR3 plus reference TRBV7-6 and TRBJ2-1, the full variable domain is GAGVSQSPRYKVTKRGQDVALRCDPISGHVSLYWYRQALGQGPEFLTYFNYEAQQDKSGLPNDRFSAERPEGSISTLTIQRTEQRDSAMYRCASSLPREGQFFGPGTRLTVL.

The rearrangement joins TRBV19 to TRBJ1-2, with D uncertain. CDR1 and CDR2 (germline): LNHDA, SQIVND (reference sequence). V lost 7 bases, J lost 3 bases, and 18 bases lay in between. The CDR3 totals 15 residues. CDR3 sequence: CASIGGHAYYYGYTF. The CDR3 DNA follows: TGTGCCAGTATCGGTGGCCATGCCTACTACTATGGCTACACCTTC. Complete variable domain (other parts from reference TRBV19 and TRBJ1-2): DGGITQSPKYLFRKEGQNVTLSCEQNLNHDAMYWYRQDPGQGLRLIYYSQIVNDFQKGDIAEGYSVSREKKESFPLTVTSAQKNPTAFYLCASIGGHAYYYGYTFGSGTRLTVV.

The V call is TRBV20-1, the J call TRBJ1-4; unclear D gene. V was shortened by 6 bases and J by 5 bases, with 13 bases between the two germline ends. In germline, CDR1 is DFQATT, CDR2 SNEGSKA (reference sequence). The CDR3 sequence is 13 residues long. This CDR3 is CSARVLGNEKLFF. The CDR3 DNA reads as TGCAGTGCCCGGGTCTTGGGGAATGAAAAACTGTTTTTT.

The chain employs TRBV7-2 and TRBJ2-3; 8 positions match TRBD2. The CDR3 covers 14 residues. Germline loops: CDR1 SGHTA, CDR2 FQGNSA. J was trimmed by 4 bases and V by 6 bases; bases with no gene match: 6. CDR3 sequence: CASSRLASADTQYF. The CDR3 coding sequence is TGTGCCAGCAGTCGACTAGCGTCGGCAGATACGCAGTATTTT.

This chain joins TRBV10-2 and TRBJ2-7; the match to TRBD2 covers 10 bases. Germline V gene lookup returns CDR1 WSHSY and CDR2 SAAADI. The CDR3 is 13 amino acids. V lost 8 bases to trimming and J lost 2 bases; unmatched junction nucleotides: 3. The CDR3 DNA reads as TGCGCCAGCGGACTAGCGGCGACCTACGAGCAGTACTTC. Translation gives CASGLAATYEQYF.

The V gene is TRBV6-5, the J gene TRBJ2-7; the match to TRBD1 covers 7 bases. Trimming removed 6 bases from V and 2 bases from J; junction bases left unmatched: 4. This CDR3 has 13 amino acids. CDR1 MNHEY and CDR2 SVGAGI come from the germline V gene. The CDR3 here is CASRGQPTYEQYF. The DNA of the CDR3 is TGTGCCAGCAGGGGACAGCCTACCTACGAGCAGTACTTC.

This chain connects TRBV20-1 to TRBJ2-4; D unresolved. V shed 5 bases and J shed 1 base, with 15 bases lying between them. This CDR3 is built from 15 residues. Germline CDR1 reads DFQATT; CDR2 reads SNEGSKA (reference sequence). The CDR3: CSALDRAGAKNIQYF. CDR3 sequence (DNA): TGCAGTGCTTTAGACCGAGCTGGGGCCAAAAACATTCAGTACTTC.

This clonotype has only a few counts. The chain carries TRBV6-5 and TRBJ1-1; D remains ambiguous. V lost 7 bases and J 3 bases, leaving 3 bases between the germline ends. The V gene's germline CDR1 is MNHEY and CDR2 SVGAGI. There are 10 residues in the CDR3. CDR3 residues: CASKHTEAFF. The DNA of the CDR3 is TGTGCCAGCAAACACACTGAAGCTTTCTTT.

The chain combines TRBV25-1 with TRBJ2-7, with a tentative D call TRBD2 (6 bases). The germline V and J ends were trimmed by 8 bases and 3 bases, with 14 bases remaining between them. The CDR3 runs 13 residues. Germline CDR1 is MGHDK and CDR2 is SYGVNS. In nucleotides, the CDR3 is TGTGCCAGCTGGAGGGACTGGGGCTACGAGCAGTACTTC. It is translated as CASWRDWGYEQYF.

In this sample, this clonotype turned up once. The V call is TRBV30, the J call TRBJ2-3; D is possibly TRBD1 (6 bases). The germline CDR1 and CDR2 sequences are GTSNPN and SVGIG (reference sequence). V dropped 0 bases and J dropped 1 base, with 11 bases sitting between them. The CDR3 sequence is 15 residues long. The CDR3 loop reads CAWSVPGAGTDTQYF. The DNA of the CDR3 is TGTGCCTGGAGTGTTCCAGGGGCCGGCACAGATACGCAGTATTTT. Full variable domain (rest looked up from reference TRBV30 and TRBJ2-3): SQTIHQWPATLVQPVGSPLSLECTVEGTSNPNLYWYRQAAGRGLQLLFYSVGIGQISSEVPQNLSASRPQDRQFILSSKKLLLSDSGFYLCAWSVPGAGTDTQYFGPGTRLTVL.

Turning to this clonotype: Germline and junction disagree at one end, which may indicate a read error. The chain joins TRBV24-1 to TRBJ2-2, with D tentatively TRBD1 (6 bases). The germline gives CDR1 KGHDR, CDR2 SFDVKD. The CDR3 is 14 residues long. The DNA for the CDR3 is TGTGCCACCAGTGATACAGGGAACGCCGGGGAGCTGTTTTTT. Translating it yields CATSDTGNAGELFF.

The chain employs TRBV7-9 and TRBJ2-2; tentative D call: TRBD1 (5 bases). The germline gives CDR1 SEHNR, CDR2 FQNEAQ (reference sequence). V was pared by 5 bases and J by 1 base, with 14 bases between. The CDR3 has 16 amino acids. CDR3 coding DNA: TGTGCCAGCAGCGTCCACTGGGGCCGGAACACCGGGGAGCTGTTTTTT. Translation: CASSVHWGRNTGELFF.

The chain recombines TRBV12-3 or TRBV12-4 with TRBJ2-1; 12 nucleotides agree with TRBD2. V trimming: 5 bases; J trimming: 7 bases; junction bases outside the gene matches: 6. The CDR3 runs 15 residues. The CDR3 protein is CASSRLAGEGNEQFF. The CDR3 DNA is TGTGCCAGCAGTAGACTAGCGGGGGAAGGGAATGAGCAGTTCTTC.